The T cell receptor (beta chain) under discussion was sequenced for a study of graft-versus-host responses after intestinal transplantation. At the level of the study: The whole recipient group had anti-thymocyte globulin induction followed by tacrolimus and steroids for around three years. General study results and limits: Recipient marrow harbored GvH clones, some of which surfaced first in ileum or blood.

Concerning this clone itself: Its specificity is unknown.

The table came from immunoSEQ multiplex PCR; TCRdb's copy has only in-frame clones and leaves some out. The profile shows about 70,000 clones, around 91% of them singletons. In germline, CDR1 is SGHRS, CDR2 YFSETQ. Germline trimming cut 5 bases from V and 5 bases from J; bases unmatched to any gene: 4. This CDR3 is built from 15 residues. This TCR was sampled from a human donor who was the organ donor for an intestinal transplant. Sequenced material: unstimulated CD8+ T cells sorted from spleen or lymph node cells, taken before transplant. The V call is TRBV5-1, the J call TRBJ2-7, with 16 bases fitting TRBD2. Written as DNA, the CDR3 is TGCGCCAGCAGTTTTGGGACTAGCGGGGGGGACGAGCAGTACGTC. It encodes CASSFGTSGGDEQYV.